The 10 T cell receptor beta chains presented below share a single source sample, sequenced in a study of blood T cells in healthy people across ages. Together with a sample-barcoded 5' primer, a J-beta primer mix was included in a second PCR lasting roughly 7 to 11 cycles. TCRdb re-analysed the 5' RACE reads in MiXCR, keeping a single row per CDR3 protein. Seen here are almost 1 million distinct CDR3 sequences, 51% observed once, and the top ten hold roughly a fifth. Sequenced sample: blood. The receptors come from a woman aged 55-69 years in good health.

This clonotype has a handful of counts. This rearrangement joins TRBV28 to TRBJ2-7; 8 bases map to TRBD1. The germline CDR1 and CDR2 sequences are MDHEN and SYDVKM. Germline trimming cut 7 bases from V and 5 bases from J; bases unmatched to any gene: 7. The CDR3 has 13 amino acids. CDR3 sequence: CASIRQGRDEQYF. The CDR3 coding sequence is TGTGCCAGCATTCGACAGGGGCGCGACGAGCAGTACTTC.

This clonotype was recorded a few times. The chain couples TRBV29-1 to TRBJ2-3; no firm D call. The V gene's germline CDR1 is SQVTM and CDR2 ANQGSEA. The CDR3 has 12 amino acids. The V and J ends lost 4 bases and 4 bases respectively, with 9 bases between them. This chain's CDR3 is CSVAGMADTQYF. The CDR3 nucleotides read TGCAGCGTTGCCGGAATGGCAGATACGCAGTATTTT.

Remarks on this clonotype: The junction does not match germline at one end; this may be a read error. J is TRBJ2-7 and V is TRBV29-1; D might be TRBD1 (6 bases). The last part of the DNA fits TRBJ2-5 better; the J call may be wrong. This CDR3 has 13 residues. CDR1 is SQVTM, CDR2 ANQGSEA, per germline. The CDR3 bases are TGCGGCGTCAGGGGTATAATCGGGGAGACCCAGTACTTC. Translated, it gives CGVRGIIGETQYF.

CDR3 sequence reads: CSASGVGDGYNEQYF. CDR3 sequence (DNA): TGCAGTGCTAGTGGGGTCGGGGACGGATACAATGAGCAGTACTTC. J is TRBJ2-7 and V is TRBV20-1; D may correspond to TRBD1 or TRBD2 (5 bases each). The CDR3 consists of 15 residues. Germline values: CDR1 DFQATT, CDR2 SNEGSKA (reference sequence). V was shortened by 3 bases and J by 7 bases, with 22 bases between the two germline ends.

Remarks on this clonotype: One end of the junction fails to match germline, which may point to a read error. V is TRBV7-2 and J is TRBJ2-5; 10 bases fit TRBD2. The J call may be mistaken, given a closer DNA end match to TRBJ2-7. Per the germline V gene, CDR1 is SGHTA and CDR2 is FQGNSA. CDR3 length equals 16 residues. The CDR3 loop reads CVSTSWEPSGRREQYF. CDR3 nucleotide sequence: TGTGTCAGCACCTCCTGGGAGCCTAGCGGGAGACGCGAGCAGTACTTC.

The V gene is TRBV6-2 or TRBV6-3, the J gene TRBJ2-5, with TRBD1 matching over 7 bases. The assigned J gene may be wrong: the sequence end matches TRBJ2-7 better. Germline lookup yields CDR1 MNHEY and CDR2 SVGEGT. The CDR3 totals 16 residues. CDR3 region: CASSYFLLRTGYEQYF. DNA for the CDR3: TGTGCCAGCAGTTACTTTTTACTTAGGACAGGTTACGAGCAGTACTTC.

Comments on this clonotype: Sequence at one end of the junction differs from germline and may be a read error. The V gene is TRBV20-1, the J gene TRBJ2-3; 10 positions agree with TRBD1. CDR3 size: 14 residues. The germline V gene has CDR1 DFQATT and CDR2 SNEGSKA (reference sequence). CDR3 sequence: CSAARDRGADTQNF. CDR3 bases: TGCAGTGCTGCCAGGGACAGGGGAGCAGATACGCAGAATTTT.

The rearrangement uses TRBV12-3 or TRBV12-4 and TRBJ2-5; D is ambiguous. The better agreement between TRBJ2-4 and the DNA end casts doubt on the J call. The CDR3 is 15 amino acids. The CDR3 sequence is CASSFLYGVKNIQYF. CDR3 sequence (DNA): TGTGCCAGCAGTTTTTTATATGGGGTCAAAAACATTCAGTACTTC.

The chain uses TRBV7-2 and TRBJ2-3; D ambiguous. There are 16 residues in the CDR3. CDR1 and CDR2 (germline): SGHTA, FQGNSA. Trimming cost V 2 bases and J 0 bases, with 12 bases left between them. CDR3 nucleotide sequence: TGTGCCAGCAGCTTAATCGCCACCCCTAGCACAGATACGCAGTATTTT. This translates into CASSLIATPSTDTQYF.

In its sample, this clonotype was seen a few times. The chain employs TRBV20-1 and TRBJ2-3; 9 bases are shared with TRBD2. The CDR3 is 15 amino acids. CDR1 is DFQATT and CDR2 is SNEGSKA in the germline V gene (reference sequence). V dropped 7 bases and J dropped 3; count of bases not matched to a gene: 11. CDR3 DNA: TGCAGTGTAGGGCGGGAGGGCCATTTAACAGATACGCAGTATTTT. It encodes CSVGREGHLTDTQYF.